This T cell receptor (beta chain) was sequenced in a study of blood T cells in healthy people across ages. Broader study findings: Using unsorted PBMCs precluded a conclusive naive versus antigen-experienced comparison.

This CDR3 has 16 amino acids. Trimming shortened V by 0 bases and J by 8 bases, and 14 bases separated the two germline ends. CDR1 and CDR2 from the germline V gene are SGHVS and FQNEAQ. The second PCR ran about 6 to 11 cycles with a sample-barcoded 5' primer and J-beta primers. One entry per CDR3 protein, called by TCRdb with MiXCR from the 5' RACE reads. The repertoire holds approximately 2,000,000 distinct CDR3 sequences, about 39% seen once, with more than 20% in the top ten. Points on this clonotype: Its cognate antigen is unknown.

The chain links TRBV7-8 to TRBJ1-6; weak D call: TRBD1 (5 bases). The specimen sequenced was blood. The source is a human donor in good health. The CDR3 DNA follows: TGTGCCAGCAGCTTAGCGGCCCGAGGGGTGGATTCACCCCTCCACTTT. Protein product: CASSLAARGVDSPLHF.